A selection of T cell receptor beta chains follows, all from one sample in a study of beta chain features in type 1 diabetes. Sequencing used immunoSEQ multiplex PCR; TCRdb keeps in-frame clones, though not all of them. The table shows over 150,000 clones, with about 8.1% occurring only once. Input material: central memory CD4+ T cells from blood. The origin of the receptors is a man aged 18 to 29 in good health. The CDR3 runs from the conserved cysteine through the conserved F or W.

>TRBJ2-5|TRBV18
CASSVTGQNLQETQYF
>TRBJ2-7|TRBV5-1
CASSSGSSYEQYF
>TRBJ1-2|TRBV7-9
CASSLQGRDYGYTF
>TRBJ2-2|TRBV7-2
CASSFPGTGELFF
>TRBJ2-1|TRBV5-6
CASSLAAGGNYNEQFF
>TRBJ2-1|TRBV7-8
CASSSRQGKKFF
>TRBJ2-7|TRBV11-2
CASSWTGSSYEQYF
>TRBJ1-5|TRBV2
CASSAGTGGVGSNQPQHF
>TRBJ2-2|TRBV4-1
CASSQLTSGRNTGELFF
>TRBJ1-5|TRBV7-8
CASSRTGGNQPQHF
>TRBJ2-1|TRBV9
CASSVRTGAYNEQFF
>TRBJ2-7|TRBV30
CAWSVSGLGEQYF
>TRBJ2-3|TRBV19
CASSIGVGDTQYF
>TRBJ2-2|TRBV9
CASSPGLSNGELFF
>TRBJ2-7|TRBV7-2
CASSLSRGARYEQYF
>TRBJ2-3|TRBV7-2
CASTRNAGASTDTQYF
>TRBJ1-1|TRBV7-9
CASSLAPTVKWTEAFF
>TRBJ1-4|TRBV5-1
CASRKTGTTNEKLFF
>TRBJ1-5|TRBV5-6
CASSLFQGLGQPQHF
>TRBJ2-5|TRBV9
CASSADRFGETQYF
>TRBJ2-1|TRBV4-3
CASSQRQGGEQFF
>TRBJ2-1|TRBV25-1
CASSVSAGYNEQFF
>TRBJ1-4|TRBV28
CASRTGANNEKLFF
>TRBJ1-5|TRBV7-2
CASSPNGGGRQPQHF
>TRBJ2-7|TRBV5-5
CASSQADRGEQYF
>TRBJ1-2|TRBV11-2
CASSPAIGGYGYTF
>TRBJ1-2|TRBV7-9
CASSLRDSYGYTF
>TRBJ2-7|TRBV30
CAWIRDRPYEQYF
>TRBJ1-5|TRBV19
CASSIHSGYSQHF
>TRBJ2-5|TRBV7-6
CATRTGIQETQYF
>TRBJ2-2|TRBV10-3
CAISAAGTGRTGELFF
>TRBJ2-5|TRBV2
CASKPEGETQYF
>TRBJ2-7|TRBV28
CASRHWTGEYEQYF
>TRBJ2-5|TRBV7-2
CASSLWGPLGETQYF
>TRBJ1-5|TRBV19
CASSGLGDSQPQHF
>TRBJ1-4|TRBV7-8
CASSLERGGPRGGGEKLFF
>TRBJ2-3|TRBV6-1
CASSERGLDTQYF
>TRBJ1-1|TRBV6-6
CASRRGWNTEAFF
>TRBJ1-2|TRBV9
CASSVEIRVGVGYTF
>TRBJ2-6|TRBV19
CASSRGSHSGANVLTF
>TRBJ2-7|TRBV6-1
CASRASGHEQYF
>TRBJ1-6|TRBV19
CASSDRDRFSTLHF
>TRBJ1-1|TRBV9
CASKGAWGTEAFF
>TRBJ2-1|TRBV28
CASSGAGGLIVYNEQFF
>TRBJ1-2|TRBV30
CAWRDETGANYGYTF
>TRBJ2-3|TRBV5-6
CASRLIAGARTDTQYF
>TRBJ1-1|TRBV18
CASSPPAFMGGAEAFF